The 30 T cell receptor beta chains presented below share a single source sample, sequenced in a study of post-analysis software for immune sequencing data. Study findings and constraints: TRBV5-6, TRBV5-1 and TRBV20-1 were among five TRBV segments more frequent in patients than controls.

Unique molecular identifiers featured in each of the TCR beta cDNA libraries. MiXCR, applied by TCRdb to the PCR reads, yields one record per CDR3 protein. The sample lists more than 500,000 distinct CDR3 sequences, 30% to 40% occurring once. Their target antigens are unknown. The specimen sequenced was blood. The receptors were gathered from a girl aged 2-17 years with multiple sclerosis.

The chain couples TRBV24-1 to TRBJ1-2; unclear D gene. The CDR3 has 13 residues. V was clipped by 0 bases and J by 7 bases, with 8 bases between them. Germline CDR1 KGHDR, CDR2 SFDVKD. CDR3 region: CATSDLLSGGYTF. The DNA for the CDR3 is TGTGCCACCAGTGATTTGCTCAGTGGTGGCTACACCTTC.

Only a few counts were recorded for this clonotype. V gene TRBV20-1 combines with J gene TRBJ2-1, with D possibly being TRBD2 (7 bases). This CDR3 contains 14 residues. CDR1 is DFQATT and CDR2 is SNEGSKA in the germline V gene (reference sequence). The V gene lost 1 base and the J gene lost 8 bases, with 15 bases spanning the gap. The chain's CDR3 is CSARGGGPGDEQFF. The CDR3 coding sequence is TGCAGTGCTAGAGGCGGGGGCCCCGGGGATGAGCAGTTCTTC.

The V gene is TRBV11-2, the J gene TRBJ1-1, with no clear D. This CDR3 is built from 15 residues. Trimming stripped 2 bases from V and 2 bases from J, with 12 bases between. Germline V gene data show CDR1 as SGHAT and CDR2 as FQNNGV. The CDR3 reads CASSLRPRRNTEAFF. CDR3 in DNA: TGTGCCAGCAGCTTAAGGCCGCGTAGAAACACTGAAGCTTTCTTT.

V is TRBV7-9 and J is TRBJ2-6; D is uncertain. V was shortened by 7 bases and J by 2 bases, with 12 bases between the two germline ends. The CDR3 is made up of 15 amino acids. Per the germline V gene, CDR1 is SEHNR and CDR2 is FQNEAQ (reference sequence). CDR3 protein: CASTLSRTGANVLTF. DNA of the CDR3: TGTGCCAGCACCCTTAGCCGGACTGGGGCCAACGTCCTGACTTTC.

The CDR3 nucleotides are TGTGCCAGCAGCAAGACAGGGAGGGAAGATACGCAGTATTTT. Protein sequence: CASSKTGREDTQYF. The rearrangement links TRBV21-1 to TRBJ2-3; the table calls TRBD1, which could not be checked here. TRBV21-1 represents a pseudogene. This CDR3 region has 14 residues.

This clonotype was counted a few times. This sequence joins TRBV18 and TRBJ2-1; 9 nucleotides agree with TRBD2. CDR3 size: 16 residues. In germline, CDR1 is KGHSH, CDR2 LQKENI. V shed 1 base and J 6 bases; nucleotides not matched to a gene: 7. CDR3 coding DNA: TGTGCCAGCTCACCACGGAGCGGGGGGTGGTCCAATGAGCAGTTCTTC. This encodes CASSPRSGGWSNEQFF.

The chain uses TRBV15 and TRBJ2-2; TRBD2 matches 10 bases. The V gene end was trimmed by 3 bases and the J gene end by 4 bases; junction bases not matched to a gene: 8. The V gene's germline CDR1 is LNHNV and CDR2 YYDKDF (reference sequence). The CDR3 is made up of 17 amino acids. This chain's CDR3 is CATSRARTSGTTGELFF. The CDR3, as DNA: TGTGCCACCAGCAGGGCCAGGACTAGCGGAACCACCGGGGAGCTGTTTTTT.

This chain links TRBV5-6 with TRBJ1-5; D might be TRBD1 (6 bases). Looked up from germline, CDR1 is SGHDT and CDR2 is YYEEEE. This CDR3 is 15 amino acids long. Deletions cut 0 bases from V and 5 bases from J, with 12 bases between. CDR3 sequence reads: CASSLEQGGDQPQHF. The CDR3 DNA reads as TGTGCCAGCAGCTTGGAACAGGGTGGAGATCAGCCCCAGCATTTT.

The rearrangement uses TRBV7-2 and TRBJ2-3; D ambiguous. The V gene's germline CDR1 is SGHTA and CDR2 FQGNSA. V was clipped by 5 bases and J by 2 bases, with 8 bases between them. The CDR3 totals 13 residues. The CDR3 DNA reads as TGTGCCAGCAGCCGCCCGACCACAGATACGCAGTATTTT. The encoded protein is CASSRPTTDTQYF.

This clonotype was found many times. The gene calls are TRBV20-1 and TRBJ2-1; D is possibly TRBD1 or TRBD2 (5 bases each). CDR3 size: 13 residues. Trimming took 3 bases from V and 4 from J, leaving 10 bases between them. CDR1 and CDR2 (germline): DFQATT, SNEGSKA (reference sequence). CDR3 in amino acids: CSASRGGYNEQFF. CDR3 DNA sequence: TGCAGTGCTAGTCGGGGCGGATACAATGAGCAGTTCTTC.

The chain links TRBV12-3 or TRBV12-4 to TRBJ2-4; D is unclear. The closer fit of TRBJ2-7 to the DNA end suggests the J call may be wrong. The CDR3 covers 13 residues. The CDR3 is CASGSGRQHEQYF. DNA for the CDR3: TGTGCCAGCGGCTCAGGAAGGCAGCACGAGCAGTACTTC.

This clonotype was observed a handful of times. The chain employs TRBV29-1 and TRBJ1-1; D may be TRBD1 (6 bases). CDR3 length: 15 amino acids. V lost 7 bases and J 6 bases, leaving 24 bases between the germline ends. CDR1 and CDR2 (germline): SQVTM, ANQGSEA. The CDR3 DNA sequence: TGCAGCGCTGGTGTGGGAGCCAGGGGAGGTTCTGAAGCTTTCTTT. The encoded protein is CSAGVGARGGSEAFF.

V gene TRBV5-1 combines with J gene TRBJ2-3, with 7 bases that match TRBD1. CDR3 size: 14 residues. Germline V gives CDR1 SGHRS, CDR2 YFSETQ. V lost 5 bases and J lost 3; bases outside the gene matches: 6. For the CDR3, the DNA is TGCGCCAGCAGACGACAGGGTACAACAGATACGCAGTATTTT. This codes for CASRRQGTTDTQYF.

This clonotype was seen a handful of times. CDR3 nucleotides: TGCGCCAGCAGCTTTCGTCCCACCTACTCTGGGGCCAACGTCCTGACTTTC. Residues: CASSFRPTYSGANVLTF. The rearrangement uses TRBV5-1 and TRBJ2-6; no clear D gene. This CDR3 contains 17 residues. V lost 2 bases, J lost 0 bases, and 12 bases lay in between. The germline V gene encodes CDR1 SGHRS and CDR2 YFSETQ. Full variable domain (remainder filled in from reference TRBV5-1 and TRBJ2-6): KAGVTQTPRYLIKTRGQQVTLSCSPISGHRSVSWYQQTPGQGLQFLFEYFSETQRNKGNFPGRFSGRQFSNSRSEMNVSTLELGDSALYLCASSFRPTYSGANVLTFGAGSRLTVL.

There are a few counts of this clonotype. V gene TRBV5-1 combines with J gene TRBJ2-1, with 8 bases lining up with TRBD2. The CDR3 runs to 16 residues. Looked up from germline, CDR1 is SGHRS and CDR2 is YFSETQ. V shed 2 bases and J 3 bases; nucleotides not matched to a gene: 7. This CDR3 is CASSFSAGAGYNEQFF. The CDR3 coding sequence is TGCGCCAGCAGCTTTTCAGCGGGGGCCGGCTACAATGAGCAGTTCTTC.

The chain links TRBV5-1 to TRBJ1-1; maybe TRBD1 (6 bases). Germline loops: CDR1 SGHRS, CDR2 YFSETQ. The CDR3 sequence is 14 residues long. The germline V and J ends were trimmed by 0 bases and 4 bases, with 10 bases remaining between them. This chain's CDR3 is CASSLATGTTEAFF. The DNA of the CDR3 is TGCGCCAGCAGCTTGGCCACAGGGACCACTGAAGCTTTCTTT.

This clonotype was seen only a few times. The chain couples TRBV20-1 to TRBJ1-2; possibly TRBD1 for D (5 bases). The CDR3 spans 13 residues. Trimming cost V 6 bases and J 3 bases, with 14 bases left between them. The V gene's germline CDR1 is DFQATT and CDR2 SNEGSKA (reference sequence). CDR3 sequence: CSASKGWDYGYTF. As DNA, the CDR3 is TGCAGTGCAAGCAAGGGGTGGGACTATGGCTACACCTTC.

The rearrangement links TRBV20-1 to TRBJ2-3, with a possible D match to TRBD2 (5 bases). CDR1 DFQATT and CDR2 SNEGSKA come from the germline V gene (reference sequence). V was cut by 0 bases and J by 0 bases, with 16 bases left in between. This CDR3 region has 17 residues. In DNA form, the CDR3 reads TGCAGTGCTAGAGATCCCCTAGCACCGACTAGCACAGATACGCAGTATTTT. This encodes CSARDPLAPTSTDTQYF.

The V and J genes are TRBV29-1 and TRBJ2-5; possibly TRBD1 for D (5 bases). Germline V gene data show CDR1 as SQVTM and CDR2 as ANQGSEA. The V and J ends lost 6 bases and 4 bases respectively, with 12 bases between them. This CDR3 contains 12 residues. The CDR3 here is CSVYRNRETQYF. The CDR3 nucleotides are TGCAGCGTGTACAGGAACCGAGAGACCCAGTACTTC.

The chain employs TRBV9 and TRBJ2-5; no clear D. This CDR3 is built from 12 residues. The germline V gene encodes CDR1 SGDLS and CDR2 YYNGEE. The V end lost 3 bases, the J end lost 3 bases, and 6 bases lay between the germline ends. The CDR3 reads CASSASEETQYF. DNA for the CDR3: TGTGCCAGCAGCGCATCGGAAGAGACCCAGTACTTC.

CDR3 bases: TGTGCCAGCAGCTCAGGGGGTCTCACTGAAGCTTTCTTT. It codes for CASSSGGLTEAFF. The chain links TRBV7-3 to TRBJ1-1, with TRBD1 matching 7 bases. Unmatched junction bases numbered 3, after V lost 4 bases and J lost 4 bases. This CDR3 is built from 13 residues. The V gene's germline CDR1 is SGHTA and CDR2 FQGTGA.

A few counts support this clonotype. This rearrangement joins TRBV5-5 to TRBJ2-3; D not resolved. This CDR3 contains 14 residues. Germline V gene data show CDR1 as SGHKS and CDR2 as YYEKEE (reference sequence). V gave up 5 bases and J gave up 2 bases, with 12 bases separating them. In nucleotides, the CDR3 is TGTGCCAGCAGGCCCCCCTCCCCCACAGATACGCAGTATTTT. This gives the protein CASRPPSPTDTQYF. Together with reference TRBV5-5 and TRBJ2-3, the CDR3 gives the full variable domain: DAGVTQSPTHLIKTRGQQVTLRCSPISGHKSVSWYQQVLGQGPQFIFQYYEKEERGRGNFPDRFSARQFPNYSSELNVNALLLGDSALYLCASRPPSPTDTQYFGPGTRLTVL.

The chain carries TRBV5-1 and TRBJ2-5, with D tentatively TRBD1 or TRBD2 (5 bases each). Germline V gene sequence: CDR1 SGHRS, CDR2 YFSETQ. V was cut by 7 bases and J by 5 bases, with 15 bases left in between. The CDR3 is 13 residues long. CDR3 sequence: CASGDPNSETQYF. The DNA of the CDR3 is TGCGCCAGCGGGGACCCAAACTCGGAGACCCAGTACTTC.

The rearrangement joins TRBV29-1 to TRBJ1-5; D is possibly TRBD1 (6 bases). CDR3 size: 13 residues. Deletions cut 4 bases from V and 4 bases from J, with 11 bases between. Per the germline V gene, CDR1 is SQVTM and CDR2 is ANQGSEA. CDR3 coding DNA: TGCAGCGTTGTGGACAGATTGAATCAGCCCCAGCATTTT. It translates to CSVVDRLNQPQHF. The full variable domain, its missing parts supplied by reference TRBV29-1 and TRBJ1-5, is SAVISQKPSRDICQRGTSLTIQCQVDSQVTMMFWYRQQPGQSLTLIATANQGSEATYESGFVIDKFPISRPNLTFSTLTVSNMSPEDSSIYLCSVVDRLNQPQHFGDGTRLSIL.

The rearrangement links TRBV9 to TRBJ2-4; D may match TRBD1 or TRBD2 (6 bases each). The V and J ends lost 0 bases and 8 bases respectively, with 12 bases between them. Germline assignment: CDR1 SGDLS and CDR2 YYNGEE. This CDR3 region has 14 residues. This CDR3 reads CASSVEWGADIQYF. CDR3 coding DNA: TGTGCCAGCAGCGTAGAATGGGGGGCGGACATTCAGTACTTC. Full variable domain (remainder filled in from reference TRBV9 and TRBJ2-4): DSGVTQTPKHLITATGQRVTLRCSPRSGDLSVYWYQQSLDQGLQFLIQYYNGEERAKGNILERFSAQQFPDLHSELNLSSLELGDSALYFCASSVEWGADIQYFGAGTRLSVL.

This clonotype was seen a handful of times. This chain uses TRBV9 with TRBJ2-5; 9 positions match TRBD2. The trim removed 3 bases at V and 5 bases at J, leaving 2 bases unmatched. The CDR3 is made up of 13 amino acids. Germline V lookup: CDR1 SGDLS, CDR2 YYNGEE. The DNA for the CDR3 is TGTGCCAGCAGCGGACTAGCGGACGAGACCCAGTACTTC. Its protein is CASSGLADETQYF.

The chain joins TRBV3-1 to TRBJ2-7, with a possible D match to TRBD2 (6 bases). The V end lost 6 bases, the J end lost 2 bases, and 14 bases lay between the germline ends. CDR1 and CDR2 (germline): LGHDT, YNNKEL (reference sequence). The CDR3 has 14 amino acids. CDR3 protein: CASSTSSGTYEQYF. CDR3 DNA: TGTGCCAGCAGTACTAGCTCCGGAACCTACGAGCAGTACTTC.

This clonotype has just one count. V usage is TRBV7-2 and J usage is TRBJ2-1, with TRBD1 identical over 8 bases. Germline assignment: CDR1 SGHTA and CDR2 FQGNSA. V dropped 5 bases and J dropped 10; count of bases not matched to a gene: 13. The CDR3 sequence is 15 residues long. CDR3 sequence: CASSRDRGEWAEQFF. The DNA of the CDR3 is TGTGCCAGCAGCCGCGACAGGGGCGAATGGGCCGAGCAGTTCTTC.

Only a few counts were recorded for this clonotype. The J gene is TRBJ1-2, the V gene TRBV7-9; unclear D gene. V dropped 5 bases and J dropped 2 bases, with 15 bases sitting between them. Germline CDR1 is SEHNR and CDR2 is FQNEAQ (reference sequence). The CDR3 runs 15 residues. The CDR3 DNA reads as TGTGCCAGCAGCACGAAAAACCTGACGAACTATGGCTACACCTTC. Amino acids: CASSTKNLTNYGYTF.

The chain combines TRBV5-5 with TRBJ1-5; 9 bases are shared with TRBD1. This CDR3 contains 15 residues. Per the germline V gene, CDR1 is SGHKS and CDR2 is YYEKEE (reference sequence). With 4 bases clipped from V and 5 bases from J, the junction kept 7 bases outside the gene matches. The CDR3 DNA is TGTGCCAGCAGCCAGGGGGACAGGGAAGATCAGCCCCAGCATTTT. Encoded protein: CASSQGDREDQPQHF. The variable domain in full, with the rest retrieved from reference TRBV5-5 and TRBJ1-5, is DAGVTQSPTHLIKTRGQQVTLRCSPISGHKSVSWYQQVLGQGPQFIFQYYEKEERGRGNFPDRFSARQFPNYSSELNVNALLLGDSALYLCASSQGDREDQPQHFGDGTRLSIL.